Listed here are 13 T cell receptor beta chains from one sample, sequenced in a study of tumor-infiltrating lymphocytes in primary liver carcinoma. Alongside blood RNA obtained from unsorted whole blood, germline DNA was also extracted. With around 500 ng total RNA as template and a constant-region primer, TCR beta cDNA was made. Three nested multiplex PCR rounds, a slightly modified ARM-PCR method, built the TCR beta libraries. Researchers ran the first two PCR rounds for approximately 10 cycles each with TRBV1-TRBV30 forward primers and a C-beta reverse primer. TCRdb fed the multiplex PCR reads into MiXCR, producing one record per CDR3 protein. The top ten hold 17% of the sample, which has a few hundred thousand distinct CDR3 sequences, roughly three fifths seen once. The sequencing sample was made of peripheral blood. Every receptor here comes from a woman aged 25 to 39 with primary liver carcinoma and hepatitis B virus infection.

On this clonotype: One end of the junction does not line up with germline, which may come from a read error. The V gene is TRBV4-3, the J gene TRBJ2-3, with 14 bases fitting TRBD2. The CDR3 sequence is 16 residues long. CDR1 is LGHNA, CDR2 YSLEER, per germline. The CDR3 protein is CTSSPRLAGGEDTQYF. The CDR3 DNA sequence: TGCACCAGCAGCCCCAGACTAGCGGGAGGGGAAGATACGCAGTATTTT.

The rearrangement links TRBV28 to TRBJ1-1; a possible D gene is TRBD1 (5 bases). Between the trimmed V and J ends, which lost 7 bases and 3 bases, there was a span of 27 bases. CDR1 and CDR2 from the germline V gene are MDHEN and SYDVKM. CDR3 length equals 18 residues. This chain's CDR3 is CASMPRWGVVVLDTEAFF. CDR3 nucleotides: TGTGCCAGCATGCCACGTTGGGGGGTAGTCGTCCTGGACACTGAAGCTTTCTTT.

With regard to this clonotype: Sequence at one end of the junction differs from germline and may be a read error. The genes are TRBV6-1 and TRBJ1-1, with D hard to call. The CDR3 sequence is 14 residues long. CDR1 and CDR2 from the germline V gene are MNHNS and SASEGT. The DNA for the CDR3 is TGTGACAGCAGAGACGGACCGGGGAACACTGAAGCTTTCTTT. Translating gives CDSRDGPGNTEAFF.

Points on this clonotype: The junction and the germline gene differ at one end; a read error may be behind it. The chain recombines TRBV4-2 with TRBJ2-3; 8 bases are a match to TRBD1. The CDR3 consists of 16 residues. Germline V gene sequence: CDR1 LGHNA, CDR2 YNFKEQ. CDR3 residues: CASSQGSGGLTDMQYF. In nucleotides, the CDR3 is TGTGCCAGCAGCCAAGGGTCAGGGGGCCTCACAGATATGCAGTATTTT.

The count of this clonotype is one. A junction end diverges from the germline sequence, so it may reflect a read error. The genes are TRBV11-2 and TRBJ1-4, with a possible D match to TRBD1 (6 bases). The CDR3 covers 14 residues. In germline, CDR1 is SGHAT, CDR2 FQNNGV. The CDR3 loop is CASSWAGVGEKLFF. The DNA for the CDR3 is TGTGCAAGCAGCTGGGCAGGGGTTGGTGAAAAACTGTTTTTT.

This clonotype showed up just a few times. This chain joins TRBV4-3 and TRBJ2-2; 8 positions agree with TRBD2. The CDR3 is 17 residues long. Unmatched junction bases numbered 6, after V lost 1 base and J lost 2 bases. Germline values: CDR1 LGHNA, CDR2 YSLEER. CDR3 loop: CASSQGRTSPNTGELFF. In nucleotides, the CDR3 is TGCGCCAGCAGCCAAGGCAGGACTAGCCCTAACACCGGGGAGCTGTTTTTT.

This clonotype has at least ten counts. The rearrangement uses TRBV11-2 and TRBJ2-1; D is undetermined. Germline CDR1 and CDR2: SGHAT and FQNNGV. The CDR3 is made up of 13 amino acids. Trimming took 3 bases from V and 1 from J, leaving 4 bases between them. In DNA, the CDR3 is TGTGCCAGCAGCTTTGGGTCCTACAATGAGCAGTTCTTC. Amino acid sequence: CASSFGSYNEQFF.

The V and J genes are TRBV6-5 and TRBJ1-1; D might be TRBD1 (5 bases). The CDR3 sequence is 14 residues long. Per germline, CDR1 MNHEY and CDR2 SVGAGI. Trimming left V 6 bases short and J 2 bases short, with 13 bases between. CDR3 DNA: TGTGCCAGCAGGGGACCGGGGCTTAACACTGAAGCTTTCTTT. Residues: CASRGPGLNTEAFF.

This clonotype was seen at least ten times. The DNA of the CDR3 is TGTGCCAGCAGCTTAACCCAGGGCCGCACAGATACGCAGTATTTT. It yields the protein CASSLTQGRTDTQYF. This chain connects TRBV11-3 to TRBJ2-3; a weak D match, TRBD1 (5 bases). Trimming shortened V by 2 bases and J by 1 base, and 10 bases separated the two germline ends. CDR3 length: 15 residues. CDR1 is SGHNT, CDR2 YENEEA, per germline.

The chain carries TRBV30 and TRBJ1-2; TRBD1 matches at 7 bases. V was pared by 0 bases and J by 4 bases, with 8 bases of the junction left unmatched. In germline, CDR1 is GTSNPN, CDR2 SVGIG (reference sequence). The CDR3 is made up of 15 amino acids. The DNA for the CDR3 is TGTGCCTGGAGTGTACCTAGGGGGCGCGGCTATGGCTACACCTTC. It is translated as CAWSVPRGRGYGYTF.

As to this clonotype: Since no conserved phenylalanine or tryptophan closes the CDR3, a read error is the likely cause. J is TRBJ2-3 and V is TRBV11-2; 8 nucleotides match TRBD2. CDR1 SGHAT and CDR2 FQNNGV come from the germline V gene. This CDR3 comprises 15 residues. Here the CDR3 reads CASTYSGIGTDAQYY. Written as DNA, the CDR3 is TGTGCCAGCACCTATAGCGGGATTGGAACAGATGCGCAGTATTAT.

CDR3 region: CAGIPLGLGGDTEAFF. The CDR3, as DNA: TGTGCCGGCATCCCTCTAGGTTTGGGGGGTGACACTGAAGCTTTCTTT. This chain links TRBV6-6 with TRBJ1-1; D may be TRBD1 (5 bases). CDR1 MNHNY and CDR2 SVGAGI come from the germline V gene (reference sequence). V lost 11 bases and J 3 bases, leaving 25 bases between the germline ends. This CDR3 is 16 amino acids long.

At least ten counts were recorded for this clonotype. V gene TRBV11-2 combines with J gene TRBJ2-7; the match to TRBD1 covers 8 bases. The V and J ends lost 1 base and 5 bases, in that order; junction bases with no gene match: 7. The CDR3 totals 15 residues. Per the germline V gene, CDR1 is SGHAT and CDR2 is FQNNGV. CDR3 DNA sequence: TGTGCCAGCAGCTTAGTTGGGGACAGGCCTGACGAGCAGTACTTC. Translated: CASSLVGDRPDEQYF. Based on the CDR3 plus reference TRBV11-2 and TRBJ2-7, the full variable domain is EAGVAQSPRYKIIEKRQSVAFWCNPISGHATLYWYQQILGQGPKLLIQFQNNGVVDDSQLPKDRFSAERLKGVDSTLKIQPAKLEDSAVYLCASSLVGDRPDEQYFGPGTRLTVT.